This T cell receptor beta chain was documented in a study of post-analysis software for immune sequencing data. Carried by the TCR beta cDNA libraries were unique molecular identifiers. TCRdb itself ran the PCR reads through MiXCR, one entry per CDR3 protein. The repertoire holds hundreds of thousands of distinct CDR3 sequences, approximately 60% seen once, with about 10% in the top ten. Sequences were obtained from blood. The sequence came from a girl aged 2 to 9 with multiple sclerosis.

The CDR3 sequence: CASSLAHTSGSNYEQFF. The DNA of the CDR3 is TGTGCCAGCAGTCTGGCCCACACTAGCGGGAGTAACTATGAGCAGTTCTTC. The chain has TRBV27 and TRBJ2-1, with TRBD2 identical over 11 bases. Germline trimming cut 5 bases from V and 8 bases from J; bases unmatched to any gene: 14. The CDR3 has 17 residues. The germline gives CDR1 MNHEY, CDR2 SMNVEV (reference sequence).